What follows are 20 T cell receptor beta chains derived from one specimen sequenced in a study of blood T cell repertoires in COVID-19. The repertoire was sequenced with immunoSEQ multiplex PCR; TCRdb's copy has only in-frame clones and lacks some. The sample yields some 76,000 clones, more than 75% seen once. The sample comprised peripheral blood. The source of these receptors is a woman under 30 with acute or convalescent COVID-19.

The V gene is TRBV7-2, the J gene TRBJ2-3, with D possibly TRBD2 on 5 matching bases. CDR1 is SGHTA and CDR2 is FQGNSA in the germline V gene. Trimming took 5 bases from V and 5 from J, leaving 14 bases between them. This CDR3 has 14 amino acids. The CDR3 DNA is TGTGCCAGCAGCCCCGGGGTAGAGGGAGATACGCAGTATTTT. Its protein is CASSPGVEGDTQYF. Using reference TRBV7-2 and TRBJ2-3 for the parts outside the CDR3, the full variable domain is GAGVSQSPSNKVTEKGKDVELRCDPISGHTALYWYRQSLGQGLEFLIYFQGNSAPDKSGLPSDRFSAERTGGSVSTLTIQRTQQEDSAVYLCASSPGVEGDTQYFGPGTRLTVL.

This clone was picked up one time. V is TRBV5-1 and J is TRBJ1-2, with 8 bases matching TRBD1. From germline, CDR1 is SGHRS and CDR2 YFSETQ. Losses at the gene ends were 0 bases for V and 4 bases for J; bases not matched to a gene: 5. The CDR3 consists of 15 residues. The CDR3 protein is CASSLEQGGTYGYTF. As DNA, the CDR3 is TGCGCCAGCAGCTTGGAACAGGGGGGGACCTATGGCTACACCTTC.

This rearrangement joins TRBV5-1 to TRBJ1-1, with no clear D. V was clipped by 7 bases and J by 1 base, with 20 bases between them. The CDR3 sequence is 16 residues long. Looked up from germline, CDR1 is SGHRS and CDR2 is YFSETQ. As DNA, the CDR3 is TGCGCCAGCCATAGTAACGCGGGAGCCTCGAACACTGAAGCTTTCTTT. Encoded protein: CASHSNAGASNTEAFF.

The rearrangement joins TRBV11-2 to TRBJ2-1; possible D gene TRBD2, 6 bases. With 5 bases removed from V and 4 bases from J, the gap between germline ends came to 21 bases. Per the germline V gene, CDR1 is SGHAT and CDR2 is FQNNGV. The CDR3 runs to 17 residues. The CDR3 sequence is CASSRHSLGGTYNEQFF. The CDR3 DNA reads as TGTGCCAGCAGCCGTCACTCGCTAGGCGGGACTTACAATGAGCAGTTCTTC. Looking up the rest from reference TRBV11-2 and TRBJ2-1 gives the full variable domain: EAGVAQSPRYKIIEKRQSVAFWCNPISGHATLYWYQQILGQGPKLLIQFQNNGVVDDSQLPKDRFSAERLKGVDSTLKIQPAKLEDSAVYLCASSRHSLGGTYNEQFFGPGTRLTVL.

V is TRBV6-5 and J is TRBJ1-3; 8 bases agree with TRBD1. This CDR3 region has 15 residues. Germline V gene sequence: CDR1 MNHEY, CDR2 SVGAGI. With 6 bases clipped from V and 3 bases from J, the junction kept 7 bases outside the gene matches. The CDR3 spells CASRFNRGSGNTIYF. The DNA of the CDR3 is TGTGCCAGCAGATTCAACAGGGGGAGTGGAAACACCATATATTTT.

This clone was seen only a few times. The rearrangement links TRBV7-8 to TRBJ2-1, with TRBD2 matching over 8 bases. This CDR3 has 14 amino acids. Per the germline V gene, CDR1 is SGHVS and CDR2 is FQNEAQ. V was pared by 1 base and J by 6 bases, with 2 bases of the junction left unmatched. CDR3 in DNA: TGTGCCAGCAGCTTAGGGCTAGCGGGCAATGAGCAGTTCTTC. Protein sequence: CASSLGLAGNEQFF.

The chain joins TRBV5-1 to TRBJ2-2, with 8 positions matching TRBD2. The CDR3 is made up of 16 amino acids. J gave up 4 bases and V 1 base, and 6 bases lay outside the gene matches. Germline V gene data show CDR1 as SGHRS and CDR2 as YFSETQ. CDR3 region: CASSLHSGKPTGELFF. The CDR3 DNA is TGCGCCAGCAGCTTGCATAGCGGGAAGCCCACCGGGGAGCTGTTTTTT.

The V gene is TRBV7-9, the J gene TRBJ1-2; unclear D gene. V shed 5 bases and J shed 8 bases, with 15 bases lying between them. Germline lookup yields CDR1 SEHNR and CDR2 FQNEAQ (reference sequence). The CDR3 covers 13 residues. This CDR3 reads CASSNPIREGYTF. DNA of the CDR3: TGTGCCAGCAGCAACCCGATACGGGAGGGCTACACCTTC.

The chain recombines TRBV7-2 with TRBJ2-5; no firm D call. Germline V gene data show CDR1 as SGHTA and CDR2 as FQGNSA. V dropped 2 bases and J dropped 1 base, with 5 bases sitting between them. The CDR3 totals 13 residues. The DNA of the CDR3 is TGTGCCAGCAGCTTAATGGCCCAAGAGACCCAGTACTTC. Protein product: CASSLMAQETQYF.

V is TRBV7-9 and J is TRBJ2-1; tentative D call: TRBD2 (6 bases). Trimming pared 5 bases from V and 7 bases from J, leaving 18 bases between. Germline V gene lookup returns CDR1 SEHNR and CDR2 FQNEAQ (reference sequence). This CDR3 is built from 15 residues. CDR3 DNA: TGTGCCAGCAGCCATGCGGGACCTAGGATTAATGAGCAGTTCTTC. Its protein is CASSHAGPRINEQFF. The variable domain in full, completed from reference TRBV7-9 and TRBJ2-1, reads DTGVSQNPRHKITKRGQNVTFRCDPISEHNRLYWYRQTLGQGPEFLTYFQNEAQLEKSRLLSDRFSAERPKGSFSTLEIQRTEQGDSAMYLCASSHAGPRINEQFFGPGTRLTVL.

The chain uses TRBV6-5 and TRBJ1-2; 11 bases map to TRBD1. V gave up 5 bases and J gave up 1 base; unmatched junction bases: 3. Germline V gene data show CDR1 as MNHEY and CDR2 as SVGAGI. The CDR3 length is 15 residues. Written as DNA, the CDR3 is TGTGCCAGCAGTACAGGGACAGGGGGTAACTATGGCTACACCTTC. Translating gives CASSTGTGGNYGYTF.

The chain has TRBV12-3 or TRBV12-4 and TRBJ2-7; D unclear. The CDR3 sequence is 12 residues long. V lost 1 base, J lost 7 bases, and 8 bases lay in between. Here the CDR3 DNA reads TGTGCCAGCAGTTTAGTCCTTTTAGAGCAGTACTTC. Translating gives CASSLVLLEQYF.

This clone was counted a single time. The chain is built from TRBV15 and TRBJ1-2; no clear D gene. Trimming took 1 base from V and 4 from J, leaving 13 bases between them. The germline V gene has CDR1 LNHNV and CDR2 YYDKDF (reference sequence). The CDR3 runs 15 residues. The CDR3 here is CATSRGGDGLYGYTF. The CDR3 nucleotides are TGTGCCACCAGCAGAGGCGGAGACGGACTCTATGGCTACACCTTC.

The genes are TRBV7-8 and TRBJ2-1, with D perhaps matching TRBD2 (6 bases). This CDR3 is 15 amino acids long. The V end was cut by 5 bases, the J end by 3 bases, with 14 bases between. Germline V gene lookup returns CDR1 SGHVS and CDR2 FQNEAQ. The CDR3 here is CASSARGDFYNEQFF. The CDR3 DNA follows: TGTGCCAGCAGCGCACGAGGGGACTTCTACAATGAGCAGTTCTTC.

The V gene is TRBV28, the J gene TRBJ1-1, with D unclear. CDR3 length: 13 residues. The V gene lost 3 bases and the J gene lost 7 bases, with 12 bases spanning the gap. Germline values: CDR1 MDHEN, CDR2 SYDVKM. CDR3 in DNA: TGTGCCAGCAGTTTTATCCCCCGGGATGAAGCTTTCTTT. Its protein product is CASSFIPRDEAFF. Looking up the rest from reference TRBV28 and TRBJ1-1 gives the full variable domain: DVKVTQSSRYLVKRTGEKVFLECVQDMDHENMFWYRQDPGLGLRLIYFSYDVKMKEKGDIPEGYSVSREKKERFSLILESASTNQTSMYLCASSFIPRDEAFFGQGTRLTVV.

The V and J genes are TRBV7-9 and TRBJ2-1, with 11 bases identical to TRBD2. Germline V lookup: CDR1 SEHNR, CDR2 FQNEAQ (reference sequence). This CDR3 is built from 15 residues. Unmatched junction bases numbered 3, after V lost 3 bases and J lost 5 bases. The CDR3 protein is CASSFLLAGDNEQFF. DNA of the CDR3: TGTGCCAGCAGCTTCTTACTAGCGGGGGACAATGAGCAGTTCTTC.

This sequence joins TRBV11-2 and TRBJ1-1; no reliable D call. The CDR3 consists of 14 residues. Trimming shortened V by 1 base and J by 4 bases, and 10 bases separated the two germline ends. Germline CDR1 SGHAT, CDR2 FQNNGV. The CDR3 bases are TGTGCCAGCAGCTTAGTCGCCTTGGCCACTGAAGCTTTCTTT. This gives the protein CASSLVALATEAFF.

The chain joins TRBV12-3 or TRBV12-4 to TRBJ2-1, with D unresolved. This CDR3 contains 13 residues. V dropped 5 bases and J dropped 5 bases, with 10 bases sitting between them. The CDR3 region has the DNA TGTGCCAGCAGTACCCGGGTCCACAATGAGCAGTTCTTC. Its protein product is CASSTRVHNEQFF.

In its sample, this clone was seen once. The chain joins TRBV2 to TRBJ1-1, with 10 bases matching TRBD1. V lost 7 bases and J lost 4; bases outside the gene matches: 6. From germline, CDR1 is SNHLY and CDR2 FYNNEI. The CDR3 is 14 residues long. CDR3: CASNGQGVGTEAFF. The CDR3 DNA follows: TGTGCCAGCAATGGACAGGGGGTGGGCACTGAAGCTTTCTTT.

The chain employs TRBV19 and TRBJ2-1; no clear D gene. The CDR3 is 12 amino acids. Germline V CDR1 and CDR2: LNHDA, SQIVND (reference sequence). The V end was cut by 3 bases, the J end by 8 bases, with 8 bases between. This CDR3 is CASSMGLDEQFF. CDR3 nucleotides: TGTGCCAGTAGTATGGGCCTGGATGAGCAGTTCTTC.